The 20 T cell receptor beta chains reported below all come from one sample, sequenced in a study of T cell responses to AZD1222 COVID-19 vaccine. The method was immunoSEQ multiplex PCR; TCRdb's version includes in-frame clones alone and lacks a portion of them. The sample contains 130,000 or so clones, more than 85% of which appear only once. Here the sequenced sample was peripheral blood, taken on day 0 of AZD1222 vaccination. The receptors were gathered from an adult in good health.

CDR3 sequence: CASSFKGGLDTQYF. The CDR3 nucleotides are TGTGCCAGCAGCTTTAAGGGGGGCCTCGATACGCAGTATTTT. The rearrangement joins TRBV5-5 to TRBJ2-3; the D gene could be TRBD1 or TRBD2 (6 bases each). Trimming removed 2 bases from V and 6 bases from J, with 13 bases in between. The germline gives CDR1 SGHKS, CDR2 YYEKEE (reference sequence). The CDR3 runs 14 residues. The complete variable domain, with remaining parts taken from reference TRBV5-5 and TRBJ2-3, reads DAGVTQSPTHLIKTRGQQVTLRCSPISGHKSVSWYQQVLGQGPQFIFQYYEKEERGRGNFPDRFSARQFPNYSSELNVNALLLGDSALYLCASSFKGGLDTQYFGPGTRLTVL.

The chain carries TRBV5-8 and TRBJ2-7; 7 bases fit TRBD1. The CDR3 covers 15 residues. CDR1 SGHTS and CDR2 YDEGEE come from the germline V gene. Unmatched junction bases numbered 7, after V lost 4 bases and J lost 0 bases. The CDR3 loop is CASSIGTAFSYEQYF. CDR3 nucleotides: TGTGCCAGCAGCATTGGGACAGCCTTCTCCTACGAGCAGTACTTC.

V usage is TRBV29-1 and J usage is TRBJ2-5; 10 nucleotides align to TRBD2. CDR1 and CDR2 from the germline V gene are SQVTM and ANQGSEA. V lost 6 bases and J lost 5; bases outside the gene matches: 3. This CDR3 is 12 amino acids long. In DNA form, the CDR3 reads TGCAGCGTCGAGACTAGCGGGGAGACCCAGTACTTC. Translated: CSVETSGETQYF.

The CDR3 loop is CASRLTGGIAYEQYF. The CDR3 DNA reads as TGTGCCAGCAGGCTGACAGGGGGGATTGCCTACGAGCAGTACTTC. The V and J genes are TRBV2 and TRBJ2-7; 9 positions match TRBD1. V shed 6 bases, J shed 2 bases, and the junction held 8 bases outside the gene matches. CDR3 size: 15 residues. Looked up from germline, CDR1 is SNHLY and CDR2 is FYNNEI.

The J gene is TRBJ2-5, the V gene TRBV5-1, with TRBD2 identical over 12 bases. V was clipped by 0 bases and J by 3 bases; unmatched bases: 3. This CDR3 contains 16 residues. The germline CDR1 and CDR2 sequences are SGHRS and YFSETQ. CDR3 residues: CASSLGTSGGKETQYF. CDR3 DNA: TGCGCCAGCAGCTTGGGTACTAGCGGGGGGAAAGAGACCCAGTACTTC. Based on the CDR3 plus reference TRBV5-1 and TRBJ2-5, the full variable domain is KAGVTQTPRYLIKTRGQQVTLSCSPISGHRSVSWYQQTPGQGLQFLFEYFSETQRNKGNFPGRFSGRQFSNSRSEMNVSTLELGDSALYLCASSLGTSGGKETQYFGPGTRLLVL.

The genes are TRBV19 and TRBJ1-2, with D hard to call. The CDR3 covers 11 residues. The germline V gene encodes CDR1 LNHDA and CDR2 SQIVND (reference sequence). The V and J ends lost 10 bases and 1 base respectively, with 7 bases between them. The DNA of the CDR3 is TGTGCCACCCAATATAACTATGGCTACACCTTC. Protein: CATQYNYGYTF.

Regarding this clone: Additional DNA sequences in this sample encode the identical CDR3. The V call is TRBV5-1, the J call TRBJ1-1; D ambiguous. V was trimmed by 0 bases and J by 1 base, leaving 7 bases between them. Germline lookup yields CDR1 SGHRS and CDR2 YFSETQ. There are 14 residues in the CDR3. CDR3 bases: TGCGCCAGCAGCTTGGGGCCAACGAACACTGAAGCTTTCTTT. Encoded protein: CASSLGPTNTEAFF.

The chain carries TRBV19 and TRBJ1-3; D unclear. The CDR3 sequence is 12 residues long. V was cut by 5 bases and J by 4 bases, with 6 bases left in between. CDR1 and CDR2 from the germline V gene are LNHDA and SQIVND (reference sequence). DNA of the CDR3: TGTGCCAGTAGTCTTCTGGGAAACACCATATATTTT. Protein product: CASSLLGNTIYF.

V usage is TRBV3-1 (or the pseudogene TRBV3-2) and J usage is TRBJ2-1; 8 positions match TRBD2. Germline CDR1 is LGHDT and CDR2 is YNNKEL (reference sequence). J gave up 5 bases and V 5 bases, and 2 bases lay outside the gene matches. The CDR3 extends over 13 amino acids. DNA of the CDR3: TGTGCCAGCAGCAAAGCGGGGGACAATGAGCAGTTCTTC. Its translation: CASSKAGDNEQFF.

This chain joins TRBV9 and TRBJ1-5; maybe TRBD1 (6 bases). Trimming stripped 4 bases from V and 3 bases from J, with 11 bases between. There are 14 residues in the CDR3. Germline lookup yields CDR1 SGDLS and CDR2 YYNGEE. The CDR3 is CASSQGSDNQPQHF. CDR3 nucleotides: TGTGCCAGCAGCCAGGGGAGCGACAATCAGCCCCAGCATTTT.

The chain has TRBV4-1 and TRBJ1-1; 7 bases fit TRBD1. Germline CDR1 and CDR2: MGHRA and YSYEKL. This CDR3 contains 13 residues. J lost 5 bases, V lost 6 bases, and 6 bases had no gene match. The chain's CDR3 is CASRQTGVTEAFF. The DNA of the CDR3 is TGCGCCAGCAGACAAACAGGGGTAACTGAAGCTTTCTTT.

The chain links TRBV9 to TRBJ2-3, with 14 bases fitting TRBD2. The CDR3 is 18 residues long. V gave up 4 bases and J gave up 5 bases; unmatched junction bases: 12. The V gene's germline CDR1 is SGDLS and CDR2 YYNGEE. CDR3 amino acids: CASSQEGLAGAYGDTQYF. CDR3 sequence (DNA): TGTGCCAGCAGCCAGGAGGGACTAGCGGGAGCCTACGGAGATACGCAGTATTTT.

This sequence joins TRBV28 and TRBJ1-5; TRBD1 matches 11 bases. The germline CDR1 and CDR2 sequences are MDHEN and SYDVKM. This CDR3 contains 17 residues. V trimming: 7 bases; J trimming: 3 bases; junction bases outside the gene matches: 11. The CDR3 reads CASTSYGQGAFNQPQHF. The CDR3 DNA is TGTGCCAGCACCTCCTATGGACAGGGGGCATTCAATCAGCCCCAGCATTTT.

The chain is built from TRBV19 and TRBJ1-2; D uncertain. With 6 bases removed from V and 0 bases from J, the gap between germline ends came to 11 bases. CDR3 length: 14 residues. From germline, CDR1 is LNHDA and CDR2 SQIVND (reference sequence). CDR3 nucleotides: TGTGCCAGTAGGGCGGACGGAGCTAACTATGGCTACACCTTC. It translates to CASRADGANYGYTF.

CDR3 bases: TGTGCCAGTAGTATTGTCGCTAGCTTTCATGAGCAGTTCTTC. This codes for CASSIVASFHEQFF. This chain links TRBV19 with TRBJ2-1, with a tentative D call TRBD2 (5 bases). Germline lookup yields CDR1 LNHDA and CDR2 SQIVND (reference sequence). The V and J ends lost 3 bases and 8 bases respectively, with 14 bases between them. The CDR3 consists of 14 residues.

In DNA, the CDR3 is TGCGCCAGCAGCCAAGGAGTAGGAGGGGCCCCGGGCGAGCAGTACTTC. As protein: CASSQGVGGAPGEQYF. The rearrangement joins TRBV4-1 to TRBJ2-7, with D possibly TRBD2 on 6 matching bases. Germline values: CDR1 MGHRA, CDR2 YSYEKL. The CDR3 runs to 16 residues. Trimming removed 1 base from V and 6 bases from J, with 19 bases in between.

J is TRBJ2-1 and V is TRBV9; possible D gene TRBD1, 6 bases. Per germline, CDR1 SGDLS and CDR2 YYNGEE. The CDR3 consists of 17 residues. V was cut by 4 bases and J by 8 bases, with 25 bases left in between. CDR3 loop: CASSITPFGPPGDEQFF. The CDR3 DNA reads as TGTGCCAGCAGCATAACCCCTTTCGGGCCCCCAGGGGATGAGCAGTTCTTC. The variable domain in full, with the rest retrieved from reference TRBV9 and TRBJ2-1, is DSGVTQTPKHLITATGQRVTLRCSPRSGDLSVYWYQQSLDQGLQFLIQYYNGEERAKGNILERFSAQQFPDLHSELNLSSLELGDSALYFCASSITPFGPPGDEQFFGPGTRLTVL.

This clone was detected only a few times. This rearrangement joins TRBV14 to TRBJ2-7; D gene ambiguous. Per germline, CDR1 SGHDN and CDR2 FVKESK. V lost 0 bases to trimming and J lost 4 bases, with 4 bases between them. This CDR3 spans 12 amino acids. The CDR3 loop reads CASSQESYEQYF. Here the CDR3 DNA reads TGTGCCAGCAGCCAAGAGAGTTACGAGCAGTACTTC.

The J gene is TRBJ2-7, the V gene TRBV28; perhaps TRBD2 as D (5 bases). V shed 3 bases and J shed 0 bases, with 15 bases lying between them. The CDR3 is 16 residues long. Germline-derived CDR1 and CDR2 are MDHEN and SYDVKM. CDR3 bases: TGTGCCAGCAGTTTCGTTCGGCGGGCCTACTCCTACGAGCAGTACTTC. It codes for CASSFVRRAYSYEQYF.

This clone was seen more than once but under ten times. The chain has TRBV3-1 (or the pseudogene TRBV3-2) and TRBJ2-1; 7 bases map to TRBD2. Germline-derived CDR1 and CDR2 are LGHDT and YNNKEL (reference sequence). Trimming at V came to 5 bases and at J to 9 bases, leaving 1 base not matched to a gene. The CDR3 is 11 amino acids. In DNA form, the CDR3 reads TGTGCCAGCAGCTGGGAGGGTGAGCAGTTCTTC. Translating it yields CASSWEGEQFF.